Sequencing of this TCR beta chain was carried out in a study of blood T cell repertoires in COVID-19. Study-level background: Sample material is recorded as cDNA or gDNA derived from T cells, B-cell-depleted T cells, or PBMCs.

Membership in each cohort depended on participant-reported clinical history. Data came from immunoSEQ multiplex PCR; TCRdb stores just in-frame clones and leaves some out. The sample holds 200,000 to 250,000 clones, 65% to 90% seen once. The CDR3 covers 13 residues. V gave up 1 base and J gave up 3 bases, with 6 bases separating them. Germline values: CDR1 MDHEN, CDR2 SYDVKM. This clonotype was obtained from a woman in her twenties or thirties who had been exposed to COVID-19. The J gene is TRBJ1-2, the V gene TRBV28; a possible D gene is TRBD1 (6 bases). Sequencing was done on a sample of PBMCs or T cells enriched from blood (not recorded which). CDR3: CASSLSGDYGYTF. As DNA, the CDR3 is TGTGCCAGCAGTTTATCAGGGGACTATGGCTACACCTTC.